One and the same sample provided the 26 T cell receptor beta chains below, sequenced in a study of T cells of healthy individuals. In TCRdb, the 5' RACE reads were re-called with MiXCR into one record per CDR3 protein. The repertoire holds about 57,000 distinct CDR3 sequences, around 16% seen once, with approximately 4.6% in the top ten. These receptors all come from a human donor in good health.

This clonotype was seen a handful of times. CDR3 in DNA: TGCGCCAGCAGCCAGGGACAGGCGGGGGAGCAGTACTTC. It specifies CASSQGQAGEQYF. The V and J genes are TRBV4-1 and TRBJ2-7; 8 nucleotides match TRBD1. The germline gives CDR1 MGHRA, CDR2 YSYEKL. The junction had 5 bases not matched to a gene; V was cut back by 3 bases and J by 7 bases. There are 13 residues in the CDR3.

This clonotype was counted at least ten times. The rearrangement uses TRBV2 and TRBJ1-6; TRBD1 matches 9 bases. The V and J ends lost 8 bases and 8 bases, in that order; junction bases with no gene match: 1. Germline V gene data show CDR1 as SNHLY and CDR2 as FYNNEI. This CDR3 comprises 12 residues. This CDR3 reads CASWDRDSPLHF. As DNA, the CDR3 is TGTGCCAGCTGGGACAGGGATTCACCCCTCCACTTT.

The chain is built from TRBV18 and TRBJ2-5, with TRBD1 as a possible D gene (6 bases). The V end lost 1 base, the J end lost 5 bases, and 11 bases lay between the germline ends. The germline CDR1 and CDR2 sequences are KGHSH and LQKENI. The length of the CDR3 is 14 residues. The CDR3 region is CASSPRDKGETQYF. In DNA form, the CDR3 reads TGTGCCAGCTCACCACGGGACAAGGGCGAGACCCAGTACTTC.

This clonotype turned up a few times. This rearrangement joins TRBV3-1 to TRBJ2-1, with 10 bases that match TRBD2. The CDR3 length is 15 residues. V trimming: 1 base; J trimming: 7 bases; junction bases outside the gene matches: 4. Germline loops: CDR1 LGHDT, CDR2 YNNKEL (reference sequence). The DNA of the CDR3 is TGTGCCAGCAGCCAAGTTGGTAGCGGGAGGAATGAGCAGTTCTTC. Translation gives CASSQVGSGRNEQFF.

This clonotype was observed at least ten times. The chain combines TRBV12-5 with TRBJ2-1; TRBD1 matches 8 bases. V shed 2 bases, J shed 4 bases, and the junction held 22 bases outside the gene matches. Germline-derived CDR1 and CDR2 are LGHNT and FRNRAP. This CDR3 spans 21 amino acids. This CDR3 is CASGLTPRARQGSGVYNEQFF. The DNA of the CDR3 is TGTGCTAGTGGTTTGACCCCCCGAGCTCGACAGGGGAGCGGAGTTTACAATGAGCAGTTCTTC.

The rearrangement links TRBV4-1 to TRBJ2-3, with TRBD1 matching 10 bases. The trim removed 4 bases at V and 4 bases at J, leaving 5 bases unmatched. Germline V gene lookup returns CDR1 MGHRA and CDR2 YSYEKL. CDR3 length: 15 residues. The CDR3 DNA sequence: TGCGCCAGCAGCCTTGGAGGACAGGGGGCAGATACGCAGTATTTT. This codes for CASSLGGQGADTQYF.

This clonotype was picked up many times. The genes are TRBV7-6 and TRBJ2-5; maybe TRBD1 (5 bases). Germline CDR1 is SGHVS and CDR2 is FNYEAQ. Trimming shortened V by 1 base and J by 5 bases, and 14 bases separated the two germline ends. The CDR3 runs to 15 residues. The DNA of the CDR3 is TGTGCCAGCAGCTTAGGGCAGGGTCTGTTGGAGACCCAGTACTTC. As protein: CASSLGQGLLETQYF.

This clonotype has only a few counts. This rearrangement joins TRBV2 to TRBJ2-2; the match to TRBD1 covers 7 bases. The CDR3 contains 16 residues. Germline V gene lookup returns CDR1 SNHLY and CDR2 FYNNEI. Trimming cost V 3 bases and J 2 bases; bases outside gene matches: 6. The CDR3 sequence is CASSELGQTNTGELFF. The CDR3 bases are TGTGCCAGCAGTGAGCTGGGACAGACCAACACCGGGGAGCTGTTTTTT. The full variable domain, rest sourced from reference TRBV2 and TRBJ2-2, is EPEVTQTPSHQVTQMGQEVILRCVPISNHLYFYWYRQILGQKVEFLVSFYNNEISEKSEIFDDQFSVERPDGSNFTLKIRSTKLEDSAMYFCASSELGQTNTGELFFGEGSRLTVL.

This chain connects TRBV2 to TRBJ1-4, with 8 bases aligning to TRBD1. The CDR3 length is 14 residues. Germline V lookup: CDR1 SNHLY, CDR2 FYNNEI. V lost 8 bases, J lost 17 bases, and 19 bases stayed unmatched. CDR3 in DNA: TGTGCCAGCGGGACCGGGACAGGCCTTCCTCTGTCATTTTTT. This sequence encodes CASGTGTGLPLSFF.

This clonotype was recorded a few times. The rearrangement links TRBV25-1 to TRBJ2-2; 7 bases fit TRBD1. This CDR3 has 14 amino acids. With 7 bases clipped from V and 0 bases from J, the junction kept 2 bases outside the gene matches. The germline V gene encodes CDR1 MGHDK and CDR2 SYGVNS. The CDR3 loop is CASTDRTNTGELFF. The CDR3 bases are TGTGCCAGCACGGACAGGACGAACACCGGGGAGCTGTTTTTT.

This clonotype was detected many times. J is TRBJ2-5 and V is TRBV25-1; maybe TRBD2 (7 bases). This CDR3 region has 14 residues. The V end lost 4 bases, the J end lost 1 base, and 10 bases lay between the germline ends. Germline loops: CDR1 MGHDK, CDR2 SYGVNS. This CDR3 reads CASSVRGGQETQYF. The CDR3 DNA is TGTGCCAGCAGTGTTAGGGGGGGCCAAGAGACCCAGTACTTC.

In this sample, this clonotype turned up a few times. This chain uses TRBV5-1 with TRBJ1-6; D not resolved. CDR1 SGHRS and CDR2 YFSETQ come from the germline V gene. The CDR3 spans 12 residues. Trimming shortened V by 2 bases and J by 10 bases, and 7 bases separated the two germline ends. CDR3 nucleotide sequence: TGCGCCAGCAGCTTCGAGCAGTCACCCCTCCACTTT. It is translated as CASSFEQSPLHF.

This clonotype is labeled as medium-sized (0.01 to 0.1%). This rearrangement joins TRBV7-2 to TRBJ1-2; 8 bases are a match to TRBD1. Germline-derived CDR1 and CDR2 are SGHTA and FQGNSA. The trim removed 4 bases at V and 2 bases at J, leaving 3 bases unmatched. The CDR3 contains 14 residues. The CDR3 nucleotides are TGTGCCAGCAGCTCCTGGACAGGGAACTATGGCTACACCTTC. Residues: CASSSWTGNYGYTF.

This clonotype was seen only a few times. The rearrangement links TRBV6-5 to TRBJ1-4; 8 bases are a match to TRBD1. After removal of 7 bases from V and 7 bases from J, the junction contained 8 bases not matched to a gene. Germline V CDR1 and CDR2: MNHEY, SVGAGI. The CDR3 sequence is 14 residues long. The CDR3 protein is CASKRQGISEKLFF. In DNA, the CDR3 is TGTGCCAGCAAGCGACAGGGGATTTCTGAAAAACTGTTTTTT.

The gene calls are TRBV7-9 and TRBJ1-1, with D possibly TRBD1 on 5 matching bases. From germline, CDR1 is SEHNR and CDR2 FQNEAQ (reference sequence). The CDR3 spans 15 residues. V lost 0 bases and J 3 bases, leaving 11 bases between the germline ends. The CDR3 coding sequence is TGTGCCAGCAGCTTAGCCTTCGGGGACGACACTGAAGCTTTCTTT. Amino acid sequence: CASSLAFGDDTEAFF.

V and J are TRBV6-1 and TRBJ2-3; 9 nucleotides line up with TRBD2. CDR3 length equals 18 residues. With 3 bases clipped from V and 0 bases from J, the junction kept 10 bases outside the gene matches. Germline V gene lookup returns CDR1 MNHNS and CDR2 SASEGT. CDR3 residues: CASSELVAGGLSTDTQYF. As DNA, the CDR3 is TGTGCCAGCAGTGAGTTGGTTGCGGGGGGGCTTAGCACAGATACGCAGTATTTT.

The chain links TRBV28 to TRBJ2-4; 9 bases fit TRBD1. Germline CDR1 MDHEN, CDR2 SYDVKM. The junction had 12 bases not matched to a gene; V was cut back by 3 bases and J by 12 bases. The CDR3 is 15 amino acids. CDR3 DNA sequence: TGTGCCAGCAGTTTCCAACGACAGGGGGGTTGGTATCAGTACTTC. Residues: CASSFQRQGGWYQYF.

In its sample, this clonotype was seen many times. The rearrangement links TRBV10-3 to TRBJ2-5, with D perhaps matching TRBD1 (7 bases). The CDR3 spans 15 residues. Germline CDR1 and CDR2: ENHRY and SYGVKD. Trimming shortened V by 11 bases and J by 2 bases, and 21 bases separated the two germline ends. CDR3 sequence (DNA): TGTGCCGCCAGGGGGGAAAGCGGGTTTCAAGAGACCCAGTACTTC. It specifies CAARGESGFQETQYF.

V is TRBV4-2 and J is TRBJ2-3; 9 bases match TRBD2. There are 16 residues in the CDR3. After removal of 3 bases from V and 2 bases from J, the junction contained 6 bases not matched to a gene. The germline gives CDR1 LGHNA, CDR2 YNFKEQ. The CDR3: CASSQRSGGDTDTQYF. In DNA form, the CDR3 reads TGTGCCAGCAGCCAGCGTAGCGGGGGAGACACAGATACGCAGTATTTT.

This clonotype was counted ten times or more. The chain recombines TRBV9 with TRBJ2-1, with 13 bases identical to TRBD2. After removal of 4 bases from V and 6 bases from J, the junction contained 4 bases not matched to a gene. Per germline, CDR1 SGDLS and CDR2 YYNGEE. CDR3 length: 15 residues. The CDR3 bases are TGTGCCAGCAGCCCGCGACTAGCGGGAGGCAATGAGCAGTTCTTC. Encoded protein: CASSPRLAGGNEQFF.

This clonotype was seen repeatedly, ten times or more. V gene TRBV28 combines with J gene TRBJ2-2; D gene uncertain. This CDR3 region has 13 residues. Germline assignment: CDR1 MDHEN and CDR2 SYDVKM. V gave up 7 bases and J gave up 3 bases, with 9 bases separating them. The CDR3 nucleotides are TGTGCCAGCACCCCTTACGACACCGGGGAGCTGTTTTTT. Translated: CASTPYDTGELFF.

Many counts were recorded for this clonotype. The chain recombines TRBV2 with TRBJ2-1; TRBD2 might be the D (6 bases). Trimming stripped 5 bases from V and 2 bases from J, with 13 bases between. The CDR3 is made up of 15 amino acids. Germline V gene lookup returns CDR1 SNHLY and CDR2 FYNNEI. The CDR3 here is CASSLRLVAYNEQFF. Written as DNA, the CDR3 is TGTGCCAGCAGTCTCCGACTAGTTGCCTACAATGAGCAGTTCTTC. The entire variable domain, with the rest obtained from reference TRBV2 and TRBJ2-1, is as follows: EPEVTQTPSHQVTQMGQEVILRCVPISNHLYFYWYRQILGQKVEFLVSFYNNEISEKSEIFDDQFSVERPDGSNFTLKIRSTKLEDSAMYFCASSLRLVAYNEQFFGPGTRLTVL.

In this sample, this clonotype turned up many times. CDR3 region: CASSRAGGISEQFF. The CDR3 DNA reads as TGCGCCAGCAGTAGAGCGGGAGGTATTAGTGAGCAGTTCTTC. The chain links TRBV4-3 to TRBJ2-1; 9 positions agree with TRBD2. In germline, CDR1 is LGHNA, CDR2 YSLEER. CDR3 length equals 14 residues. V gave up 6 bases and J gave up 9 bases; unmatched junction bases: 9.

This clonotype appeared a few times. This sequence joins TRBV5-4 and TRBJ2-3; D is unclear. Trimming pared 4 bases from V and 0 bases from J, leaving 12 bases between. Germline V gives CDR1 SGHNT, CDR2 YYREEE (reference sequence). The length of the CDR3 is 15 residues. The CDR3 loop reads CASSAALDSTDTQYF. The CDR3 bases are TGTGCCAGCAGCGCAGCTTTGGACAGCACAGATACGCAGTATTTT.

This clonotype has a count of ten or more. The rearrangement joins TRBV4-2 to TRBJ2-5; 7 nucleotides agree with TRBD2. Germline-derived CDR1 and CDR2 are LGHNA and YNFKEQ. V dropped 0 bases and J dropped 2; count of bases not matched to a gene: 6. The CDR3 length is 16 residues. The DNA for the CDR3 is TGTGCCAGCAGCCAAGATAGCCGGCGGGGGCAAGAGACCCAGTACTTC. This sequence encodes CASSQDSRRGQETQYF.

This clonotype was counted ten times or more. This chain uses TRBV6-6 with TRBJ1-6; D ambiguous. The CDR3 loop spans 16 amino acids. V gave up 6 bases and J gave up 12 bases, with 24 bases separating them. The germline V gene encodes CDR1 MNHNY and CDR2 SVGAGI (reference sequence). CDR3 nucleotide sequence: TGTGCCAGCAGCCCCGCTACCTATACTACTACGCTACCCCTCCACTTT. Its translation is CASSPATYTTTLPLHF.